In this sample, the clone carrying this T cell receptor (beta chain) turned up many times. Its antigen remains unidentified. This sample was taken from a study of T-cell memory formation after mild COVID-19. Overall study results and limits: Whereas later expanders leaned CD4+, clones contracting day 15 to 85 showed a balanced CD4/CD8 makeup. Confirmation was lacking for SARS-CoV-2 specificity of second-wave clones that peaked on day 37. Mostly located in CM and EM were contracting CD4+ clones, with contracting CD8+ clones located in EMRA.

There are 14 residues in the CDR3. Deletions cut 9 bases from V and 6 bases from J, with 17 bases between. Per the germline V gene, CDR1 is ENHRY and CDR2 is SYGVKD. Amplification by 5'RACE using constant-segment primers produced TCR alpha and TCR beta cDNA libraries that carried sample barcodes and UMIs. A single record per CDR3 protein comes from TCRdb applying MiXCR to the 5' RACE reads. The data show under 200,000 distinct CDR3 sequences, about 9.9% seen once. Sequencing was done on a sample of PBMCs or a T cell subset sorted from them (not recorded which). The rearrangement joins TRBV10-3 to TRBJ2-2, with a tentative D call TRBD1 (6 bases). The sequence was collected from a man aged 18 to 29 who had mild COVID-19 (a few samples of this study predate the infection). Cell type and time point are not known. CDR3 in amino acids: CAIEERTGSGELFF. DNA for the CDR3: TGTGCCATAGAAGAGAGAACAGGGTCCGGGGAGCTGTTTTTT.